This TCR beta chain was sequenced for a study of blood T cell repertoires in COVID-19 (TCRdb year 2020). Looking at the study overall: Collaborator samples came from the United States, Italy and Spain and covered acute and convalescent phases of COVID-19. Deeply sampled blood TCRbeta repertoires from subjects exposed to, actively infected with, or recovered from COVID-19 were included in the dataset. The sample metadata nearly always contained a de-identified subject ID, COVID-19 status, age in years and sex. Samples were obtained from the ongoing ImmuneRACE study (first 160 participants) and from 1,254 subjects provided by 6 global collaborators. Where available, HLA class I and class II types were taken from metadata supplied by the sample provider and were not determined by assay-based typing. The material from the prospective study consisted of cDNA or gDNA derived from T cells, B-cell-depleted T cells, or PBMCs. The repertoires were released in a freely available public database meant as a resource for research on the immune response to SARS-CoV-2.

Samples from volunteer blood donors who had recovered from COVID-19 were contributed by a second Seattle source. Whole blood was collected in K2EDTA tubes by collaborating institutions according to the institutions' own protocols. For TCRbeta analysis, collaborators shipped samples in one of three forms: frozen whole blood, isolated PBMCs, or DNA extracted from either of those sample types. The immunoSEQ Assay, a bias-controlled multiplex PCR, was used to amplify TCRbeta CDR3 regions from genomic DNA. On the study's bioinformatics: Nucleated cell counts per sample were estimated from amplification of reference gene primers within the assay. To quantify the absolute abundance of each unique TCRbeta CDR3 rearrangement, sequence reads were collapsed and filtered. For each sample, productive Simpson clonality was calculated as the square root of Simpson's diversity index over productive rearrangements. TCRdb carries this immuneACCESS record with in-frame sequences only. Its versions omit some clonotypes, under half of them owing to an unresolved V gene in the studies checked, with the rest unexplained. The DNA was the basis for D and trimming; V, J and clone size are from that table. For this sample there are about 170,000 clones; 65% to 85% appear just once. Roughly 19% of the sample comes from the top ten.

Of note for this clone: It lacks a known antigen. No much larger clonotype is one base removed from it; base qualities were not supplied.

Measured from the cysteine to the phenylalanine, the CDR3 is 16 residues long. Of all the DNA, just the CDR3 is kept, 48 bases in frame from base 1. Reading the germline V gene gives CDR1 SNHLY and CDR2 FYNNEI. V lost 6 bases and J lost 4 bases, and the count of bases not matched to a germline gene is 12. What the research found in general, with its limitations: Clinical and demographic metadata were provided uncurated, with the amount varying by source and participant.

The source of this sequence is an older woman who had recovered from COVID-19. The sequenced sample consisted of peripheral blood. In this chain, TRBV2 is recombined with TRBJ1-5; 7 central bases correspond to TRBD1. In nucleotide form, the sequence is TGTGCCAGCAGCGCCCGTAAGGGGGCTGGGAATCAGCCCCAGCATTTT. Its amino acids are CASSARKGAGNQPQHF. Joined to the reference TRBV2 and TRBJ1-5 proteins, this CDR3 gives the full variable domain: EPEVTQTPSHQVTQMGQEVILRCVPISNHLYFYWYRQILGQKVEFLVSFYNNEISEKSEIFDDQFSVERPDGSNFTLKIRSTKLEDSAMYFCASSARKGAGNQPQHFGDGTRLSIL.